This T cell receptor (beta chain) comes out of a study of blood T cell repertoires in COVID-19 (dated by TCRdb to 2020 to 2021). Looking at the study overall: Samples from collaborators originated in the United States, Italy and Spain and spanned both the acute and convalescent phases of COVID-19. The material from the prospective study consisted of cDNA or gDNA derived from T cells, B-cell-depleted T cells, or PBMCs. Subjects who had been exposed to COVID-19, were actively infected with it, or had recovered from it provided the deeply sampled blood TCRbeta repertoires that made up the dataset. A freely available public database, intended as a resource for researchers studying the immune response to SARS-CoV-2, is where the repertoires were released. The samples were drawn from the first 160 participants of the ongoing ImmuneRACE study and from roughly 1,300 subjects provided by 6 global collaborators. A de-identified subject ID, COVID-19 status, age in years and sex were almost always included in the sample metadata. HLA class I and class II types, where available, came from metadata supplied by the sample provider rather than from assay-based typing. Broader findings and caveats from the paper: How much clinical and demographic metadata was included differed by source and by participant, and the metadata was provided uncurated.

TCRbeta CDR3 regions were amplified from genomic DNA using the immunoSEQ Assay, a bias-controlled multiplex PCR. The study's processing was this. Within the assay, amplification of reference gene primers was used to estimate how many nucleated cells each sample contained. To quantify the absolute abundance of each unique TCRbeta CDR3 rearrangement, sequence reads were collapsed and filtered. For each sample, productive Simpson clonality was calculated as the square root of Simpson's diversity index across productive rearrangements. The table was pulled from immuneACCESS by TCRdb, which kept in-frame rearrangements only. Such tables lose some clones; where checked, under half of the loss comes from unresolved V genes, and the rest has no known cause. V and J calls plus clone size are reproduced from that table; the DNA served to infer D and trimming. The sample table contains approximately 170,000 clones; only one count was recorded for under 95% of them. The ten largest account for roughly 4.5% of the sample.

One collaborating source in Seattle enrolled patients while the patients were actively infected and followed the patients over time throughout the course of disease. Collaborating institutions collected whole blood in K2EDTA tubes following their own protocols. For TCRbeta analysis, collaborators shipped samples in one of three forms: frozen whole blood, isolated PBMCs, or DNA extracted from either of those sample types. A note on this clone: The antigen it recognizes is unknown. One base away there is no much larger clone; base qualities are not given.

Sequenced sample: peripheral blood. The TCR was taken from a man aged 18-30 years with COVID-19, enrolled during active disease.

The nucleotide sequence reads TGTGCCAGCACCCGACAGGGGTTGGGATACGAGCAGTACTTC. This encodes CASTRQGLGYEQYF. The sequence links TRBV2 to TRBJ2-7, and 8 bases in between align with TRBD1. The germline V gene provides CDR1 SNHLY and CDR2 FYNNEI. Spanning cysteine to phenylalanine, the CDR3 consists of 14 amino acids. Only the CDR3 region is kept as DNA, spanning 42 bases read in frame from base 1. Here V drops 7 bases and J drops 4 bases, and the junction holds 9 bases not matched to any gene.